These 9 T cell receptor beta chains were sequenced from one sample in a study of T cell changes during pregnancy in multiple sclerosis. Sequencing used immunoSEQ multiplex PCR; TCRdb keeps in-frame clones, though not all of them. The data contain about 68,000 clones, 90% of them seen just once; the ten biggest clones take up around 1.5%. The input for sequencing was peripheral blood, taken in the third trimester of pregnancy. These receptors were taken from a female donor with multiple sclerosis, enrolled in a pregnancy study.

The chain carries TRBV27 and TRBJ2-7; 11 nucleotides align to TRBD2. The V gene's germline CDR1 is MNHEY and CDR2 SMNVEV (reference sequence). There are 15 residues in the CDR3. V was clipped by 5 bases and J by 7 bases; unmatched bases: 10. The CDR3 spells CASSAHSGRASEQYF. The CDR3 DNA reads TGTGCCAGCAGTGCCCATAGCGGGAGGGCCTCGGAGCAGTACTTC.

V and J are TRBV27 and TRBJ1-2; TRBD1 agrees at 12 bases. Germline-derived CDR1 and CDR2 are MNHEY and SMNVEV (reference sequence). The CDR3 contains 15 residues. V was clipped by 3 bases and J by 8 bases; unmatched bases: 7. This chain's CDR3 is CASSLAGTGGRGYTF. As DNA, the CDR3 is TGTGCCAGCAGTTTGGCCGGGACAGGGGGCCGAGGCTACACCTTC.

CDR3 nucleotide sequence: TGTGCCAGCAGCGTAGGGACCCCGGAGGGGTCACCCCTCCACTTT. It yields the protein CASSVGTPEGSPLHF. V gene TRBV7-9 combines with J gene TRBJ1-6; D is possibly TRBD1 (5 bases). Germline loops: CDR1 SEHNR, CDR2 FQNEAQ (reference sequence). V lost 5 bases and J lost 10, with 18 bases in between. The CDR3 is 15 amino acids.

This clone was counted a single time. The chain combines TRBV7-9 with TRBJ1-6; weak D call: TRBD1 (5 bases). The V end was cut by 2 bases, the J end by 9 bases, with 20 bases between. This CDR3 has 17 residues. Germline loops: CDR1 SEHNR, CDR2 FQNEAQ (reference sequence). CDR3 amino acids: CASSLRGDPRKGSPLHF. The CDR3 DNA follows: TGTGCCAGCAGCTTAAGGGGTGATCCCCGGAAGGGTTCACCCCTCCACTTT.

This clone was counted only a few times. V and J are TRBV29-1 and TRBJ1-1; a weak D match, TRBD1 (6 bases). There are 13 residues in the CDR3. Trimming left V 5 bases short and J 1 base short, with 11 bases between. The germline CDR1 and CDR2 sequences are SQVTM and ANQGSEA. This chain's CDR3 is CSVTMTGNTEAFF. DNA of the CDR3: TGCAGCGTTACCATGACAGGGAACACTGAAGCTTTCTTT.

Of note for this clone: Germline is not matched at one junction end, which may reflect a read error. The rearrangement uses TRBV6-1 and TRBJ2-1; D might be TRBD2 (5 bases). The germline V gene encodes CDR1 MNHNS and CDR2 SASEGT. The CDR3 extends over 13 amino acids. CDR3 DNA: TGTGCCAGCAGTGAATCTCGGGGTGGAGAGGAGATCTTC. Amino acid sequence: CASSESRGGEEIF.

The chain links TRBV6-1 to TRBJ1-5; TRBD1 is a possible D gene (6 bases). Germline V gene lookup returns CDR1 MNHNS and CDR2 SASEGT. The V end lost 6 bases, the J end lost 9 bases, and 15 bases lay between the germline ends. CDR3 length: 13 residues. The CDR3 bases are TGTGCCAGCAGGGAAATTAGGGGGTGGCCCCAGCATTTT. Amino acids: CASREIRGWPQHF.

This chain joins TRBV30 and TRBJ1-2, with 7 bases matching TRBD1. Germline V gene lookup returns CDR1 GTSNPN and CDR2 SVGIG (reference sequence). CDR3 size: 14 residues. V shed 1 base, J shed 9 bases, and the junction held 11 bases outside the gene matches. Here the CDR3 DNA reads TGTGCCTGGAGTGATCTCCTGGAGACAGGGAGCTACACCTTC. Encoded protein: CAWSDLLETGSYTF. The complete variable domain, with remaining parts taken from reference TRBV30 and TRBJ1-2, reads SQTIHQWPATLVQPVGSPLSLECTVEGTSNPNLYWYRQAAGRGLQLLFYSVGIGQISSEVPQNLSASRPQDRQFILSSKKLLLSDSGFYLCAWSDLLETGSYTFGSGTRLTVV.

The V gene is TRBV18, the J gene TRBJ1-4, with 7 bases aligning to TRBD1. The CDR3 is made up of 16 amino acids. Germline CDR1 reads KGHSH; CDR2 reads LQKENI. With V trimmed by 4 bases and J by 4 bases, 9 bases remained unmatched. The CDR3 region is CASSRFTGQNNEKLFF. In nucleotides, the CDR3 is TGTGCCAGCTCACGTTTCACGGGACAGAATAATGAAAAACTGTTTTTT.